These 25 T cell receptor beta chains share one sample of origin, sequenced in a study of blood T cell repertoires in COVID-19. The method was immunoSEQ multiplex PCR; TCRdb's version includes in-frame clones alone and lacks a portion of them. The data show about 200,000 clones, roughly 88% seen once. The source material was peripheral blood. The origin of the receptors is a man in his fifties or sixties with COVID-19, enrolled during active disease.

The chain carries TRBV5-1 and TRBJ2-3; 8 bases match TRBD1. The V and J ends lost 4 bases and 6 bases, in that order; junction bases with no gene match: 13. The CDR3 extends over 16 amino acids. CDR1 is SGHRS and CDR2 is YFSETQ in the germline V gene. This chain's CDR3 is CASSVTRGPRVDTQYF. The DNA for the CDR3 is TGCGCCAGCAGCGTAACCAGGGGGCCTCGCGTCGATACGCAGTATTTT.

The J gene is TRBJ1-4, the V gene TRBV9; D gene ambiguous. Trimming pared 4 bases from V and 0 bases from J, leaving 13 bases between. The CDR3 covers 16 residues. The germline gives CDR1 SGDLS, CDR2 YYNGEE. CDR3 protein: CASSPAAGPTNEKLFF. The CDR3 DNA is TGTGCCAGCAGCCCCGCCGCTGGGCCAACTAATGAAAAACTGTTTTTT. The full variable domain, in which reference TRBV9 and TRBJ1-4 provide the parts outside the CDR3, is DSGVTQTPKHLITATGQRVTLRCSPRSGDLSVYWYQQSLDQGLQFLIQYYNGEERAKGNILERFSAQQFPDLHSELNLSSLELGDSALYFCASSPAAGPTNEKLFFGSGTQLSVL.

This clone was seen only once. CDR3 nucleotide sequence: TGTGCCAGCTCACCACGGGCAGGGGCCGAGACCCAGCATTTT. Translated: CASSPRAGAETQHF. The chain is built from TRBV18 and TRBJ1-5; maybe TRBD1 (6 bases). This CDR3 has 14 residues. V dropped 1 base and J dropped 11 bases, with 15 bases sitting between them. Germline-derived CDR1 and CDR2 are KGHSH and LQKENI.

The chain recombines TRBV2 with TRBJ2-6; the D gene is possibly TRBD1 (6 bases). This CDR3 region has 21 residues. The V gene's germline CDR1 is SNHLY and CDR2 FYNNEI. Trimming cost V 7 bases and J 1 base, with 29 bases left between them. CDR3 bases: TGTGCCAGCACCCTACGTGAGACACAGGGACCCCCTCTATCTGGGGCCAACGTCCTGACTTTC. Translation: CASTLRETQGPPLSGANVLTF.

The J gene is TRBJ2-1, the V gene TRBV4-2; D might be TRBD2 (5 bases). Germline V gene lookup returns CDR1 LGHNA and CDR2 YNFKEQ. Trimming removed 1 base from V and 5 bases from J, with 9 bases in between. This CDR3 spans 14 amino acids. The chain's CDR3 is CASSQAQEDNEQFF. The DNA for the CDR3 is TGTGCCAGCAGCCAAGCGCAGGAGGACAATGAGCAGTTCTTC.

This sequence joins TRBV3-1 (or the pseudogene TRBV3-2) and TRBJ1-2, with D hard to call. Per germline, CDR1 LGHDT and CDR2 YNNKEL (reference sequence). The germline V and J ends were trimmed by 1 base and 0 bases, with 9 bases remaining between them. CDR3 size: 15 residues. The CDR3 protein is CASSQGAQTNYGYTF. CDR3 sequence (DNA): TGTGCCAGCAGCCAAGGCGCACAGACTAACTATGGCTACACCTTC.

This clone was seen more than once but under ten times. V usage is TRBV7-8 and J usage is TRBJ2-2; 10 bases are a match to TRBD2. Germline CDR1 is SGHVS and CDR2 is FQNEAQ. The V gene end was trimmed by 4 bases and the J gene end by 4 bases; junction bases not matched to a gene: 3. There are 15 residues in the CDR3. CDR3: CASSSTSGRTGELFF. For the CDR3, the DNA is TGTGCCAGCAGCTCGACTAGCGGGCGCACCGGGGAGCTGTTTTTT.

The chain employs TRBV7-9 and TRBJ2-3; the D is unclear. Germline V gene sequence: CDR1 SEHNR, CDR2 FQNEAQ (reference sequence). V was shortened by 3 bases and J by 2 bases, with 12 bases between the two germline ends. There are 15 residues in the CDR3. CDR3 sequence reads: CASSFDLGNTDTQYF. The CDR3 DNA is TGTGCCAGCAGCTTCGACCTAGGAAACACAGATACGCAGTATTTT.

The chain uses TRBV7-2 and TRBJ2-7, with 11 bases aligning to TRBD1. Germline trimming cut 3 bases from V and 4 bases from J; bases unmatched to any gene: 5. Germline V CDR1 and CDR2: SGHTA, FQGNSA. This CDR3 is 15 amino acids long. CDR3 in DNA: TGTGCCAGCAGCTTCCGGACAGGGGGCGAATACGAGCAGTACTTC. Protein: CASSFRTGGEYEQYF.

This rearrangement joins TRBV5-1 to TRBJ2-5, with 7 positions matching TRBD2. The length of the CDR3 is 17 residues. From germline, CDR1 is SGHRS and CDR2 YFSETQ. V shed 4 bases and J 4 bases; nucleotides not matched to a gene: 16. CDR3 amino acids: CASSQAGFRGTLETQYF. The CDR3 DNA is TGCGCCAGCAGCCAAGCGGGGTTTCGGGGGACCTTAGAGACCCAGTACTTC.

The CDR3 DNA is TGTGCCAGCAGCTTAGCGGGGACAGGGGTAAATGAGCAGTTCTTC. Translated: CASSLAGTGVNEQFF. The rearrangement uses TRBV7-6 and TRBJ2-1, with 10 nucleotides matching TRBD1. V was pared by 0 bases and J by 7 bases, with 3 bases of the junction left unmatched. Germline V gene data show CDR1 as SGHVS and CDR2 as FNYEAQ. The CDR3 consists of 15 residues.

This CDR3 is CASSPGLAGLNTGELFF. The CDR3 DNA follows: TGCGCCAGCAGCCCGGGACTAGCGGGATTGAACACCGGGGAGCTGTTTTTT. The chain carries TRBV5-1 and TRBJ2-2; 13 bases agree with TRBD2. Unmatched junction bases numbered 4, after V lost 4 bases and J lost 1 base. Germline lookup yields CDR1 SGHRS and CDR2 YFSETQ. This CDR3 has 17 residues. The whole variable domain, remainder taken from reference TRBV5-1 and TRBJ2-2, is KAGVTQTPRYLIKTRGQQVTLSCSPISGHRSVSWYQQTPGQGLQFLFEYFSETQRNKGNFPGRFSGRQFSNSRSEMNVSTLELGDSALYLCASSPGLAGLNTGELFFGEGSRLTVL.

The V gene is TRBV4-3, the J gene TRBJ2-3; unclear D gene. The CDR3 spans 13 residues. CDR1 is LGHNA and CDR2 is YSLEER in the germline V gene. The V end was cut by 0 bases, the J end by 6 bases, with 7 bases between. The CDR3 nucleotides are TGCGCCAGCAGCCAAGATTTCCGGGATACGCAGTATTTT. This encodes CASSQDFRDTQYF.

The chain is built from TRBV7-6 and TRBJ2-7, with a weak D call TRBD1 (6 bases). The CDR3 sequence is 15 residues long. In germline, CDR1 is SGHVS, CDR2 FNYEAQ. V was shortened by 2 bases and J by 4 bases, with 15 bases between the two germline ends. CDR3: CASSLMGAPLYEQYF. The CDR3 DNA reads TGTGCCAGCAGCTTAATGGGGGCCCCGCTTTACGAGCAGTACTTC.

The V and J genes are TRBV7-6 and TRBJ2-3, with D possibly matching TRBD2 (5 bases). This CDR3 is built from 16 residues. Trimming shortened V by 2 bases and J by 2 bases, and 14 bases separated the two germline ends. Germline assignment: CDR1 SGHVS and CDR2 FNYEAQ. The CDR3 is CASSLQTSGNTDTQYF. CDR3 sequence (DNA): TGTGCCAGCAGCTTACAGACCTCGGGGAACACAGATACGCAGTATTTT.

The CDR3 is CASTGQGYQPQHF. CDR3 DNA: TGTGCCAGCACCGGACAGGGGTATCAGCCCCAGCATTTT. The rearrangement joins TRBV28 to TRBJ1-5; 9 bases match TRBD1. CDR1 MDHEN and CDR2 SYDVKM come from the germline V gene. J gave up 5 bases and V 7 bases, and 3 bases lay outside the gene matches. There are 13 residues in the CDR3.

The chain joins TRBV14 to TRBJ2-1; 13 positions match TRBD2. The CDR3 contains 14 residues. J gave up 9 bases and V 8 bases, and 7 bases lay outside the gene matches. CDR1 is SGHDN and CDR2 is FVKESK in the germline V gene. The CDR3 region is CASGTSGTRGEQFF. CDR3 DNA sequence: TGTGCCAGCGGGACTAGCGGGACCAGGGGTGAGCAGTTCTTC.

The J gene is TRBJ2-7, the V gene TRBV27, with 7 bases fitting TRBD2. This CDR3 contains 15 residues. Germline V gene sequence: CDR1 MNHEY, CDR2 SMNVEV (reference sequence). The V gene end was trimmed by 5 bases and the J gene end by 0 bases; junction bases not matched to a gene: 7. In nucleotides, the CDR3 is TGTGCCAGCAGTGGAGCGGGACCGTTCTCCTACGAGCAGTACTTC. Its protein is CASSGAGPFSYEQYF.

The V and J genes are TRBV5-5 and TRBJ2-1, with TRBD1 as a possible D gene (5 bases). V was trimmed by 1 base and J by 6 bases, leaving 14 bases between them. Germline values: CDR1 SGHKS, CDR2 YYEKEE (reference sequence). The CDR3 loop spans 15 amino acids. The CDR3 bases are TGTGCCAGCAGCTTGAGTGGGGCAGTAATCAATGAGCAGTTCTTC. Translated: CASSLSGAVINEQFF.

In DNA form, the CDR3 reads TGTGCCTGGAGTGTAGAGGCGGGGGGAGTAGAGACCCAGTACTTC. This encodes CAWSVEAGGVETQYF. The J gene is TRBJ2-5, the V gene TRBV30; 8 bases map to TRBD2. Germline CDR1 GTSNPN, CDR2 SVGIG (reference sequence). This CDR3 is 15 amino acids long. The V and J ends lost 0 bases and 4 bases, in that order; junction bases with no gene match: 7.

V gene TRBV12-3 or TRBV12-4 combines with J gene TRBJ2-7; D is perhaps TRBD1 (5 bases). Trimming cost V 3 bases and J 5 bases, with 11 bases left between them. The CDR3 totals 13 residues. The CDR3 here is CASSLVRAHEQYF. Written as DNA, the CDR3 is TGTGCCAGCAGTTTGGTCAGGGCCCACGAGCAGTACTTC.

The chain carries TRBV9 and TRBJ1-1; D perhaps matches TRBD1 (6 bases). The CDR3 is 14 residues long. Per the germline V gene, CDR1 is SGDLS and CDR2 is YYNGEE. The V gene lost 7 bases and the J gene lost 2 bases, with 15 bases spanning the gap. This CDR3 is CASGIWGLNTEAFF. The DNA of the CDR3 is TGTGCCAGCGGCATTTGGGGGCTTAACACTGAAGCTTTCTTT.

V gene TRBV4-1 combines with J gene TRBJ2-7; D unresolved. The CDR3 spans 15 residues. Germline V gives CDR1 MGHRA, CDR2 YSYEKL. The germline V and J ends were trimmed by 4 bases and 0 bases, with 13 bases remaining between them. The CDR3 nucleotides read TGCGCCAGCAGCCTCACTTTCCGAAGCTCCTACGAGCAGTACTTC. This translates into CASSLTFRSSYEQYF.

CDR3 sequence reads: CRTEDGYGYTF. For the CDR3, the DNA is TGCAGAACCGAGGATGGCTATGGCTACACCTTC. The J gene is TRBJ1-2, the V gene TRBV20-1, with unresolved D. The CDR3 has 11 amino acids. Germline values: CDR1 DFQATT, CDR2 SNEGSKA (reference sequence).

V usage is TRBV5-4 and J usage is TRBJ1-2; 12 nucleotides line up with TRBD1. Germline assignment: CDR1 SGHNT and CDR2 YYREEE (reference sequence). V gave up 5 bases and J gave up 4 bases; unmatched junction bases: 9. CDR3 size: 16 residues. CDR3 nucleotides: TGTGCCAGCAGGACAGGGGACAGGGGGCGCACCTATGGCTACACCTTC. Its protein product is CASRTGDRGRTYGYTF. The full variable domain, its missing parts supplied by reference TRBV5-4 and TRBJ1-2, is ETGVTQSPTHLIKTRGQQVTLRCSSQSGHNTVSWYQQALGQGPQFIFQYYREEENGRGNFPPRFSGLQFPNYSSELNVNALELDDSALYLCASRTGDRGRTYGYTFGSGTRLTVV.